This record looks at one T cell receptor (beta chain) sequence and its context. The specificity of this receptor is unknown. One base away there is no much larger clone; base qualities are not given. TCR CDR3 regions were amplified from genomic DNA by multiplex PCR using the deep immunoSEQ assay. Extracted genomic DNA from each cell subset was spread evenly across all wells of several immunoSEQ 96-well plates, with each plate serving as a replicate. Each replicate PCR for sorted subsets received about 210 ng genomic DNA, equal to about 30,000 T cell genomes. Purified libraries were measured with a Qubit 3.0 fluorometer, size-checked on a Bioanalyzer 2100, and measured again with the KAPA Library Quantification kit. A separate single-read 150-cycle Illumina NextSeq 550 flow cell was used to sequence each immunoSEQ 96-well plate. Concerning the study's data processing: Because the immunoSEQ output included only junctional sequences and no quality scores, the filtering could not be the same as the filtering used for full-length reads. Sequences were annotated with PyIR, a Python wrapper for IgBLAST v1.9, using IMGT germline references to assign V/J genes and CDR3. Reads with weak V/J assignments (E-value above 1e-6), missing CDR3, stop codons, out-of-frame junctions, or ambiguous translated residues were removed. V3J clonotypes were defined by identical inferred V gene, J gene, and CDR3 amino acid sequence. Percentage overlap between repertoires was computed as shared unique clonotypes divided by the size of the smaller repertoire. Richness of each repertoire was evaluated using RTK rarefaction, the Chao1 estimator, and Recon v2.1 estimates of unobserved clonotypes. OLGA was used to compute generation probabilities for all TCRbeta clonotypes that the gDNA method yielded from a few donors. TCRdb carries this immuneACCESS record with in-frame sequences only. Its versions omit some clonotypes, under half of them owing to an unresolved V gene in the studies checked, with the rest unexplained. V and J calls and clone size come straight from that table; D and trimming were deduced from the DNA. Here the sample has some 600,000 clones; about 95% occur a single time. Roughly 0.12% of the sample is in the top ten clones.

The CDR3 spans 16 residues, from the cysteine through the phenylalanine. The retained sequence is limited to the CDR3, 48 bases, with the frame set at the first base. A distance of 21 bases separates the germline ends of V and J, which lose 4 bases and 8 bases respectively. The CDR1 and CDR2 encoded by the germline V gene are SGHVS and FQNEAQ. CD8 naive samples were obtained by positive selection for CCR7 among CD45RO-negative cells, yielding a CD45RA+CCR7+ population from which TemRA cells were excluded. Donors were healthy HIV-negative adults with no recently reported acute infections or vaccinations. Only Caucasian adults living in Nashville, Tennessee, USA were represented among the donors. Blood was obtained by leukapheresis, after which PBMCs were separated by Ficoll-Histopaque density gradient centrifugation and cryopreserved in liquid nitrogen vapor phase. Analytical flow cytometry was used to check the purity and quantity of each magnetically sorted T cell population. Each sorted fraction had its genomic DNA isolated and then quantified by UV absorbance on a Nanodrop 2000c.

This specimen comes from a study of shared clonotypes between healthy human individuals (dated by TCRdb to 2020 to 2022). The study in broad terms: Three men and a couple of women, aged 18 to 49 years, made up the cohort. Leukapheresis yielded between about 0.85 and 9 billion PBMCs per donor. To estimate repertoire size and how much clonotypes are shared between individuals, the study performed deep sequencing of blood TCR repertoires from a few healthy adults. To increase sequencing depth and limit assay-specific biases, TCR repertoire library preparation and sequencing were carried out by different laboratories using diverse techniques. Per donor, three plates each were used for CD4 naive and CD4 memory, two for CD8 naive, and one for CD8 memory. The full study reports these points: Because the study included only a small number of donors, the genetic and exposure-history diversity represented was limited. Compared with non-shared clonotypes, the clonotypes found in all four sorted-subset donors had higher generation probabilities. Incomplete sequencing was indicated by rarefaction of sorted-subset datasets, despite the large sequencing depth. Based on pairwise subsampling, the degree of clonotype sharing among donors was expected to be affected by sequencing depth. Sampling was restricted to blood, and TCR repertoires in tissue are likely to differ from TCR repertoires in blood. Sharing across a handful of donors was observed for about 5% of naive CD4, over 3% of naive CD8, roughly 2.4% of memory CD4, and around 0.4% of memory CD8 clonotypes. Naive subsets generally had larger estimated clonotype richness than memory subsets did.

The sample comprised naive CD8+ T cells sorted from blood. Explained via the paper, the cell subset or site label denotes: CD45RA+CCR7+. The rearrangement combines TRBV7-8 with TRBJ2-1; matching of 6 bases hints at TRBD2 as the D gene. The TCR originated in a woman aged 25 to 39 in good health. The bases read TGTGCCAGCAGCTCACTAGGACTAAGGAATAGCGATGAGCAGTTCTTC. This gives the protein CASSSLGLRNSDEQFF.